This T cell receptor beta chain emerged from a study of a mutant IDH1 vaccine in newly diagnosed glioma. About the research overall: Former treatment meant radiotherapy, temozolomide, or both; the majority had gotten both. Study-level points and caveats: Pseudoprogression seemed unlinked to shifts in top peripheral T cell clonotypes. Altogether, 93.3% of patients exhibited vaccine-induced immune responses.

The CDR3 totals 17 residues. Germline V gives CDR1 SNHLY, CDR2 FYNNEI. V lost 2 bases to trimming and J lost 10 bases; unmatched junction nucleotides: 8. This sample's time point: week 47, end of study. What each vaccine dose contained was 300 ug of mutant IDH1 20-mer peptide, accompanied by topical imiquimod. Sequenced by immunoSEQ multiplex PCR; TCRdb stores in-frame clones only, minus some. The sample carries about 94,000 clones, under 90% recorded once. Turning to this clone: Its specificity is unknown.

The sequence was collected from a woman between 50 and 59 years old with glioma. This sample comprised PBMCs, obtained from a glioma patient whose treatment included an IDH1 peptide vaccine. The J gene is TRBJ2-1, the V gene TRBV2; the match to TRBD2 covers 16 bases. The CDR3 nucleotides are TGTGCCAGCAGTGAACCGGGACTAGCGGGAGGGATCCGGGAGCAGTTCTTC. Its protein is CASSEPGLAGGIREQFF.